Included here is one TCR beta chain sequence, with context. Sequenced by immunoSEQ multiplex PCR; TCRdb stores in-frame clones only, minus some. Among 400,000 to 600,000 clones, around 79% were seen once, and the ten largest hold roughly 13%. This CDR3 contains 13 residues. Trimming cost V 11 bases and J 2 bases; bases outside gene matches: 9. Germline loops: CDR1 MDHEN, CDR2 SYDVKM. The sample originates from a study of shared clonotypes between healthy human individuals. The sample was PBMCs. The sequence came from a woman aged 40-49 years in good health. Some clones in this sample may be carry-over from other donors' samples. V usage is TRBV28 and J usage is TRBJ2-7, with 7 bases that match TRBD2. The CDR3 spells CAAGRESTYEQYF. Written as DNA, the CDR3 is TGTGCCGCAGGGCGGGAGTCGACCTACGAGCAGTACTTC.